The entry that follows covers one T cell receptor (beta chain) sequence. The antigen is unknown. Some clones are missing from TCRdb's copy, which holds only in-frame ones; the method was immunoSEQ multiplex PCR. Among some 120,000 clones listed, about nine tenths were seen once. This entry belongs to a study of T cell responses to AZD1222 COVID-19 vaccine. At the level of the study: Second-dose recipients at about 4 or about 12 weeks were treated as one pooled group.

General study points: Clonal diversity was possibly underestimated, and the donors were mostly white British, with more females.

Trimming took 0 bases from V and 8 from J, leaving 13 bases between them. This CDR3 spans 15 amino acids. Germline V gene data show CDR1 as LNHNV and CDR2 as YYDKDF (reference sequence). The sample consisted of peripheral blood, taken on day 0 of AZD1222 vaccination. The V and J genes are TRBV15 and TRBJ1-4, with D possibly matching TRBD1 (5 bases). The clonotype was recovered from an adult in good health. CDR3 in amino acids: CATSRDKGFGEKLFF. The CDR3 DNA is TGTGCCACCAGCAGAGATAAGGGGTTCGGGGAAAAACTGTTTTTT.